Below, one TCR beta chain is given with its context. The antigen it recognizes is unknown. With the read ending 3 residues before the CDR3 end, the germline J gene is used to fill in that end. The immunoSEQ assay used multiplex PCR to amplify TCR beta CDR3 regions from an average of roughly 1,200 ng of genomic DNA per sample. To correct primer bias, the assay used a complete synthetic TCR repertoire to set an amplification baseline. The amplicons were sequenced on the Illumina platform. For the original study's pipeline: Error correction of the sequences involved clustering with frequency ratios plus a modified nearest-neighbor algorithm, after which the sequences were analyzed in the immunoSEQ Analyzer using IMGT gene definitions. At each rarefaction depth, TCR richness and evenness were averaged across 20 rarefaction repeats, and any sample with fewer sequences than the depth was left out. V, D and J gene relative abundances were compared between groups with Wilcoxon rank sum tests, applying FDR correction. For the blinded duplicates, the intraclass correlation was 95% to 97% for TCR richness and averaged around 76% across about 70 gene segments. Not all clones reach the TCRdb copy of this immuneACCESS table, which keeps in-frame sequences only. Checked studies attribute under half of the gap to unresolved V genes and leave the rest unexplained. V and J calls and clone size are as listed in that table; D and trimming were resolved from the DNA. The table kept for this sample lists roughly 18,000 clones. The ten largest account for around an eighth of the sample.

At the junction V is shortened by 0 bases and J by 7 bases, with 5 bases in between. The CDR1 and CDR2 encoded by the germline V gene are MNHEY and SVGEGT. Its CDR3 holds 12 amino acids, cysteine through phenylalanine. The DNA covers only part of the CDR3, 27 bases in frame from base 1. The data were obtained in a study of T cells in women clearing cervical HPV infection (dated by TCRdb to the late 2010s). The study in broad terms: The cases were about 27 women with histologically confirmed HPV16-related CIN3 or worse, and 2 of these cases were invasive cancers. The controls were around 25 women whose single incident HPV16 infection cleared within 12 months with no development of precancer or cancer. Blood from cases was drawn at the visit where the lesion was first identified, while blood from controls was drawn once the infection was no longer detected. Among cases, blood sampling came a median of roughly 150 days after lesion detection, with an interquartile range of roughly 85 to 230 days. Since only a few of the women had HLA typing available, the possibility that HLA type was acting as a confounder could not be ruled out. An exploratory proof-of-principle case-control study, nested within the Guanacaste HPV Natural History Study in Costa Rica, was conducted to compare TCR repertoires across cervical HPV16 outcomes. Cases and controls were matched on year of sample collection and on age within five years. Cases had a median age of almost 35 years and controls had a median age of around 40, with no significant differences in baseline characteristics. In the parent cohort, 8,500 to 12,000 women aged 18 or older were enrolled in Guanacaste, Costa Rica, during about 1992 to 1994 and were followed for roughly seven years. Quality controls consisted of five blinded duplicates per group, for a total of about 60 samples made up of approximately 50 participants and ten or so replicates. The paper's findings and limits, for the study overall: The cross-sectional design could not show whether associations preceded infection or resulted from it; effector/memory subsets and HPV-specific T cells were not isolated. Because the number of T cells in each sample was unknown, differences in richness could reflect differing T-cell content rather than repertoire biology. Across sequencing depths, CIN3+ cases showed significantly higher TCR repertoire richness than controls, but evenness did not differ between the groups. Cases had lower TRBV6-7 relative abundance than controls (approximately 0.11% versus 0.16%; Bonferroni P = 0.0008). Random forest classifiers combining richness and V gene abundances distinguished cases from controls with an estimated AUC of roughly 0.83.

Every participant had a single incident cervical HPV16 infection, and prevalent HPV16 infections were excluded. Cervical HPV DNA was detected with MY09/MY11 PCR, and genotyping was done with dot-blot hybridization. Roughly 16 mL of heparinized blood were centrifuged, and the buffy coat was split into aliquots, frozen at -30 degrees C, and then kept at -80 degrees C. QIAGEN kits were used to extract genomic DNA from the buffy coat specimens. The rearrangement joined TRBV6-2 or TRBV6-3 to TRBJ2-3; the D gene assignment is ambiguous. The sample comprised blood buffy coat. This TCR came from a woman aged 18 to 75 with a cervical HPV16 infection that either progressed to CIN3+ or cleared (not recorded which). Incomplete CDR3 DNA: TGTGCCAGCAGTTACTCGTCAAATACG. The translation is CASSYSSNT. From start to end, the CDR3 is CASSYSSNTQYF.